These 31 T cell receptor beta chains came from one sample sequenced in a study of shared clonotypes between healthy human individuals. TCRdb keeps only in-frame clones here, not all; method: immunoSEQ multiplex PCR. This table holds around 1,000,000 clones, 60% to 80% found once. The specimen was memory CD4+ T cells from PBMCs. Subset given: CD45RA-negative fraction. Receptors originate from a man younger than 35 in good health. Some clones in this sample may be carry-over from other donors' samples.

This chain connects TRBV5-4 to TRBJ2-7, with 9 bases matching TRBD2. The CDR3 is 13 residues long. CDR1 is SGHNT, CDR2 YYREEE, per germline (reference sequence). Trimming cost V 6 bases and J 1 base; bases outside gene matches: 2. The CDR3 nucleotides are TGTGCCAGCAACAGCGGGAGGTCCTACGAGCAGTACTTC. This codes for CASNSGRSYEQYF. The full variable domain, its missing parts supplied by reference TRBV5-4 and TRBJ2-7, is ETGVTQSPTHLIKTRGQQVTLRCSSQSGHNTVSWYQQALGQGPQFIFQYYREEENGRGNFPPRFSGLQFPNYSSELNVNALELDDSALYLCASNSGRSYEQYFGPGTRLTVT.

The gene calls are TRBV7-9 and TRBJ1-2; perhaps TRBD1 as D (6 bases). V lost 10 bases and J 4 bases, leaving 19 bases between the germline ends. The CDR3 has 14 residues. Germline assignment: CDR1 SEHNR and CDR2 FQNEAQ (reference sequence). CDR3 region: CATKEGGAGYGYTF. The DNA of the CDR3 is TGTGCCACCAAGGAGGGGGGCGCCGGCTATGGCTACACCTTC.

The DNA of the CDR3 is TGTGCCAGCAGCGTATCGGCTAGCGGGAGCCACGAGCAGTACTTC. Residues: CASSVSASGSHEQYF. The chain joins TRBV9 to TRBJ2-7; TRBD2 aligns across 10 bases. The CDR3 runs 15 residues. CDR1 and CDR2 from the germline V gene are SGDLS and YYNGEE. The trim removed 1 base at V and 5 bases at J, leaving 6 bases unmatched.

The chain combines TRBV5-1 with TRBJ2-1; D may be TRBD2 (7 bases). CDR3 length: 15 residues. CDR1 is SGHRS, CDR2 YFSETQ, per germline. The germline V and J ends were trimmed by 2 bases and 4 bases, with 13 bases remaining between them. The CDR3 sequence: CASSFGGAQYNEQFF. The CDR3 DNA follows: TGCGCCAGCAGCTTTGGGGGGGCCCAATACAATGAGCAGTTCTTC. The complete variable domain, with remaining parts taken from reference TRBV5-1 and TRBJ2-1, reads KAGVTQTPRYLIKTRGQQVTLSCSPISGHRSVSWYQQTPGQGLQFLFEYFSETQRNKGNFPGRFSGRQFSNSRSEMNVSTLELGDSALYLCASSFGGAQYNEQFFGPGTRLTVL.

The chain employs TRBV6-5 and TRBJ2-1; 9 positions match TRBD2. The ends lost 0 bases at V and 12 bases at J; junction bases unmatched: 9. The CDR3 is made up of 15 amino acids. Germline CDR1 and CDR2: MNHEY and SVGAGI. CDR3 region: CASSYSREGLGGQFF. The CDR3 bases are TGTGCCAGCAGTTACTCGCGGGAGGGCCTAGGTGGGCAGTTCTTC.

This sequence joins TRBV2 and TRBJ1-5; D is uncertain. This CDR3 is built from 15 residues. Germline V CDR1 and CDR2: SNHLY, FYNNEI. Trimming removed 4 bases at V and 1 base at J, with 11 bases between. This CDR3 reads CASSGVVGSNQPQHF. The CDR3 DNA sequence: TGTGCCAGCAGTGGTGTGGTGGGAAGCAATCAGCCCCAGCATTTT.

This clone was picked up a small number of times. This sequence joins TRBV14 and TRBJ2-1; TRBD2 agrees at 8 bases. The CDR3 length is 15 residues. CDR1 is SGHDN and CDR2 is FVKESK in the germline V gene. The junction had 14 bases not matched to a gene; V was cut back by 4 bases and J by 12 bases. The CDR3 DNA is TGTGCCAGCAGCCTCCAGCGGGAGTCTTATTGGCGGCAGTTCTTC. It encodes CASSLQRESYWRQFF.

This clone was observed once. Other DNA sequences in the sample encode the same CDR3. The gene calls are TRBV6-1 and TRBJ1-5, with a weak D call TRBD1 (5 bases). V shed 6 bases and J shed 3 bases, with 12 bases lying between them. From germline, CDR1 is MNHNS and CDR2 SASEGT. This CDR3 region has 14 residues. CDR3 protein: CASSADSSNQPQHF. The CDR3 coding sequence is TGTGCCAGCAGCGCCGACAGTTCCAATCAGCCCCAGCATTTT.

This clone was seen repeatedly, ten times or more. The chain employs TRBV9 and TRBJ2-1; TRBD2 matches at 7 bases. Trimming took 3 bases from V and 3 from J; bases not matched to a gene: 12. Per germline, CDR1 SGDLS and CDR2 YYNGEE. This CDR3 has 17 residues. The DNA for the CDR3 is TGTGCCAGCAGCGCGATCCCGGGACTAATAAGCTACAATGAGCAGTTCTTC. Translating gives CASSAIPGLISYNEQFF. The full variable domain, its missing parts supplied by reference TRBV9 and TRBJ2-1, is DSGVTQTPKHLITATGQRVTLRCSPRSGDLSVYWYQQSLDQGLQFLIQYYNGEERAKGNILERFSAQQFPDLHSELNLSSLELGDSALYFCASSAIPGLISYNEQFFGPGTRLTVL.

CDR3: CASSSTRVGEKLFF. The CDR3 DNA follows: TGTGCCAGCAGCTCGACCCGGGTCGGTGAAAAACTGTTTTTT. This sequence joins TRBV7-9 and TRBJ1-4; D not resolved. Germline-derived CDR1 and CDR2 are SEHNR and FQNEAQ (reference sequence). The germline V and J ends were trimmed by 4 bases and 7 bases, with 13 bases remaining between them. The CDR3 is 14 amino acids.

The rearrangement links TRBV6-6 to TRBJ2-7, with D maybe TRBD2 (6 bases). CDR3 size: 14 residues. The V and J ends lost 7 bases and 4 bases respectively, with 17 bases between them. Germline V lookup: CDR1 MNHNY, CDR2 SVGAGI (reference sequence). CDR3 in amino acids: CASKRAGAGYEQYF. As DNA, the CDR3 is TGTGCCAGCAAGCGGGCAGGCGCTGGGTACGAGCAGTACTTC.

This chain uses TRBV25-1 with TRBJ2-3, with 13 bases aligning to TRBD2. With 7 bases clipped from V and 4 bases from J, the junction kept 2 bases outside the gene matches. This CDR3 contains 14 residues. Germline assignment: CDR1 MGHDK and CDR2 SYGVNS. The chain's CDR3 is CASKLAGGSDTQYF. In DNA form, the CDR3 reads TGTGCCAGCAAACTAGCGGGAGGGTCAGATACGCAGTATTTT.

The rearrangement links TRBV11-2 to TRBJ2-7, with D tentatively TRBD1 (5 bases). This CDR3 contains 13 residues. The V and J ends lost 6 bases and 5 bases respectively, with 14 bases between them. Per germline, CDR1 SGHAT and CDR2 FQNNGV. In DNA, the CDR3 is TGTGCCAGCAGTCCGGGTGGGGCTCACGAGCAGTACTTC. Translated: CASSPGGAHEQYF.

The V gene is TRBV18, the J gene TRBJ1-1; 7 bases match TRBD1. CDR1 and CDR2 from the germline V gene are KGHSH and LQKENI. There are 14 residues in the CDR3. After removal of 6 bases from V and 3 bases from J, the junction contained 7 bases not matched to a gene. For the CDR3, the DNA is TGTGCCAGCTCCCGCGACAGGGACGACACTGAAGCTTTCTTT. It specifies CASSRDRDDTEAFF.

This sequence joins TRBV6-6 and TRBJ1-5; no firm D call. Looked up from germline, CDR1 is MNHNY and CDR2 is SVGAGI (reference sequence). Trimming removed 6 bases at V and 5 bases at J, with 14 bases between. This CDR3 comprises 14 residues. The CDR3 reads CASRATLGDQPQHF. CDR3 coding DNA: TGTGCCAGCAGGGCTACTCTTGGCGATCAGCCCCAGCATTTT.

As for this clone: At one of its ends the junction is not consistent with the germline gene, which may arise from a read error. V and J are TRBV27 and TRBJ2-7, with D possibly matching TRBD1 (5 bases). The CDR3 contains 14 residues. Germline V gives CDR1 MNHEY, CDR2 SMNVEV (reference sequence). The CDR3 sequence: CASSLQGPDYEQYF. CDR3 DNA: TGTGCTAGCAGTTTGCAGGGTCCCGATTACGAGCAGTACTTC.

The chain uses TRBV19 and TRBJ2-5; unclear D gene. The V end was cut by 2 bases, the J end by 5 bases, with 6 bases between. The CDR3 consists of 12 residues. Germline V gene lookup returns CDR1 LNHDA and CDR2 SQIVND (reference sequence). The CDR3 region has the DNA TGTGCCAGTAGTATATTTGGGGAGACCCAGTACTTC. Translation gives CASSIFGETQYF.

This chain connects TRBV5-6 to TRBJ2-3, with TRBD2 matching 7 bases. Trimming cost V 0 bases and J 7 bases; bases outside gene matches: 8. Germline lookup yields CDR1 SGHDT and CDR2 YYEEEE. This CDR3 region has 15 residues. CDR3 sequence: CASSLGLADYYTQYF. In nucleotides, the CDR3 is TGTGCCAGCAGCTTGGGGCTAGCGGACTATTATACGCAGTATTTT.

The chain is built from TRBV5-4 and TRBJ2-5; 10 positions agree with TRBD1. This CDR3 has 14 residues. The V segment lost 2 bases and the J segment 3 bases; nucleotides outside the gene matches: 1. Germline V gene data show CDR1 as SGHNT and CDR2 as YYREEE (reference sequence). CDR3 protein: CASSFGTGEETQYF. The CDR3 DNA sequence: TGTGCCAGCAGCTTCGGGACAGGGGAAGAGACCCAGTACTTC.

The rearrangement joins TRBV4-3 to TRBJ2-2; D is uncertain. The V end was cut by 1 base, the J end by 0 bases, with 3 bases between. This CDR3 contains 14 residues. Germline CDR1 reads LGHNA; CDR2 reads YSLEER. CDR3 in DNA: TGCGCCAGCAGCCAAGGGCCGAACACCGGGGAGCTGTTTTTT. It translates to CASSQGPNTGELFF.

The rearrangement uses TRBV5-1 and TRBJ2-2, with a tentative D call TRBD2 (6 bases). CDR1 is SGHRS and CDR2 is YFSETQ in the germline V gene. The CDR3 consists of 15 residues. The V gene lost 2 bases and the J gene lost 1 base, with 9 bases spanning the gap. The CDR3 DNA sequence: TGCGCCAGCAGCTTTAGCGGAGGGAACACCGGGGAGCTGTTTTTT. It codes for CASSFSGGNTGELFF.

This chain joins TRBV2 and TRBJ2-3; 7 positions agree with TRBD1. The CDR3 runs 15 residues. CDR1 is SNHLY and CDR2 is FYNNEI in the germline V gene. V was clipped by 5 bases and J by 3 bases; unmatched bases: 8. CDR3 amino acids: CASSRQGVRTDTQYF. CDR3 DNA: TGTGCCAGCAGTAGACAGGGAGTTAGGACAGATACGCAGTATTTT.

J is TRBJ2-3 and V is TRBV14; 10 nucleotides match TRBD1. Germline CDR1 SGHDN, CDR2 FVKESK. This CDR3 spans 16 amino acids. V was pared by 5 bases and J by 5 bases, with 10 bases of the junction left unmatched. The CDR3 spells CASSFYVTGGVDTQYF. The CDR3 coding sequence is TGTGCCAGCAGCTTTTATGTGACAGGGGGCGTAGATACGCAGTATTTT.

The chain couples TRBV15 to TRBJ1-4; D is unclear. The germline V gene has CDR1 LNHNV and CDR2 YYDKDF (reference sequence). Trimming pared 5 bases from V and 7 bases from J, leaving 8 bases between. This CDR3 spans 12 amino acids. This chain's CDR3 is CATSRGREKLFF. The CDR3 nucleotides read TGTGCCACCAGCCGCGGTCGTGAAAAACTGTTTTTT. Looking up the rest from reference TRBV15 and TRBJ1-4 gives the full variable domain: DAMVIQNPRYQVTQFGKPVTLSCSQTLNHNVMYWYQQKSSQAPKLLFHYYDKDFNNEADTPDNFQSRRPNTSFCFLDIRSPGLGDTAMYLCATSRGREKLFFGSGTQLSVL.

The chain combines TRBV7-7 with TRBJ2-1, with 12 positions matching TRBD2. CDR1 and CDR2 (germline): SSHAT, FNYEAQ (reference sequence). The CDR3 contains 16 residues. Unmatched junction bases numbered 8, after V lost 2 bases and J lost 9 bases. In nucleotides, the CDR3 is TGTGCCAGCAGCTTAAGGCTAGCGGGAGGGCCGAGTGAGCAGTTCTTC. It yields the protein CASSLRLAGGPSEQFF.

CDR3 DNA: TGTGCCAGCAGTTCAAGGCTAGAAGCTTTCTTT. Residues: CASSSRLEAFF. This chain connects TRBV28 to TRBJ1-1, with D unresolved. The CDR3 totals 11 residues. Germline CDR1 is MDHEN and CDR2 is SYDVKM. V was clipped by 4 bases and J by 8 bases, with 8 bases between them. Using reference TRBV28 and TRBJ1-1 for the parts outside the CDR3, the full variable domain is DVKVTQSSRYLVKRTGEKVFLECVQDMDHENMFWYRQDPGLGLRLIYFSYDVKMKEKGDIPEGYSVSREKKERFSLILESASTNQTSMYLCASSSRLEAFFGQGTRLTVV.

Only a few counts were recorded for this clone. The chain recombines TRBV6-5 with TRBJ1-1; D is unclear. The CDR3 sequence is 15 residues long. V lost 0 bases, J lost 3 bases, and 11 bases lay in between. Germline V gene lookup returns CDR1 MNHEY and CDR2 SVGAGI. DNA of the CDR3: TGTGCCAGCAGTTACTCGGGGTCCTCGTACACTGAAGCTTTCTTT. This translates into CASSYSGSSYTEAFF.

A single count supports this clone. The chain recombines TRBV11-2 with TRBJ2-7, with D maybe TRBD2 (6 bases). The germline V gene has CDR1 SGHAT and CDR2 FQNNGV. CDR3 size: 15 residues. Trimming took off 5 bases at V and 0 bases at J, with 14 bases between the two ends. The CDR3 sequence is CASSATGLSSYEQYF. The CDR3 bases are TGTGCCAGCAGCGCAACGGGACTCAGCTCCTACGAGCAGTACTTC.

This clone has only a few counts. This rearrangement joins TRBV28 to TRBJ2-2; D tentatively reads TRBD1 or TRBD2 (7 bases each). V dropped 5 bases and J dropped 4 bases, with 14 bases sitting between them. CDR1 and CDR2 from the germline V gene are MDHEN and SYDVKM. The CDR3 extends over 15 amino acids. CDR3 amino acids: CASSEGGGGTGELFF. CDR3 nucleotides: TGTGCCAGCAGTGAAGGGGGCGGGGGCACCGGGGAGCTGTTTTTT.

About this clone: Other DNA sequences of this sample code for an identical CDR3. The gene calls are TRBV15 and TRBJ2-3; the D is unclear. Trimming removed 0 bases from V and 5 bases from J, with 6 bases in between. Germline V gene data show CDR1 as LNHNV and CDR2 as YYDKDF (reference sequence). There are 13 residues in the CDR3. CDR3 sequence (DNA): TGTGCCACCAGCAGAGATCCCGGAGATACGCAGTATTTT. Translation gives CATSRDPGDTQYF.

This chain joins TRBV5-1 and TRBJ2-7, with D perhaps being TRBD1 or TRBD2 (6 bases each). CDR1 SGHRS and CDR2 YFSETQ come from the germline V gene. CDR3 length equals 15 residues. Deletions cut 4 bases from V and 0 bases from J, with 14 bases between. The chain's CDR3 is CASSLEGDSSYEQYF. Written as DNA, the CDR3 is TGCGCCAGCAGCCTGGAGGGGGATAGCTCCTACGAGCAGTACTTC.